This TCR beta chain was captured by sequencing in a study of blood T cell repertoires in COVID-19. Across the whole study: The United States, Italy and Spain supplied acute and convalescent COVID-19 samples. The analysed material was cDNA or gDNA that came from T cells, B-cell-depleted T cells, or PBMCs.

Data came from immunoSEQ multiplex PCR; TCRdb stores just in-frame clones and leaves some out. The table records about 59,000 clones, 79% of them present only once. The CDR3 is made up of 14 amino acids. The V end was cut by 0 bases, the J end by 8 bases, with 10 bases between. Germline V gene sequence: CDR1 MGHRA, CDR2 YSYEKL. The specimen was peripheral blood. This clonotype was sampled from a man aged 60 to 69 with acute or convalescent COVID-19. The chain combines TRBV4-1 with TRBJ1-4; D remains ambiguous. CDR3: CASSQDEGHEKLFF. CDR3 nucleotides: TGCGCCAGCAGCCAAGACGAGGGTCACGAAAAACTGTTTTTT.